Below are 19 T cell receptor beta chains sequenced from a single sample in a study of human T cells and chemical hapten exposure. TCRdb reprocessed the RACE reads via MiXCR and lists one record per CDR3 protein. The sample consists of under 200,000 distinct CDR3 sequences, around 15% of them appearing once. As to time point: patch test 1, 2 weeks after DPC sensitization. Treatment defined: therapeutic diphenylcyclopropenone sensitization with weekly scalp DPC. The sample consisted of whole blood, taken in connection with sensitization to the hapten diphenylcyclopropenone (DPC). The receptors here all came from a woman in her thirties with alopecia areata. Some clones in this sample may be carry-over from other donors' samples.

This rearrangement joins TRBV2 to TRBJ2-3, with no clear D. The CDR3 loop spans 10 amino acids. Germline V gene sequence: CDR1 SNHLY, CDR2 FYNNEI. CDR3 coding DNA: TGTGGCTCTAGCACAGATACGCAGTATTTT. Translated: CGSSTDTQYF.

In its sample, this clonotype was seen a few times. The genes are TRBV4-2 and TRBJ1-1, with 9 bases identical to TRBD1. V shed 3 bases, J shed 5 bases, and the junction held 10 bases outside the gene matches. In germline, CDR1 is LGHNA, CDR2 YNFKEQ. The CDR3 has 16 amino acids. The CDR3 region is CASSQLPQGAETEAFF. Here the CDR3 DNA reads TGTGCCAGCAGCCAGCTCCCACAGGGGGCTGAAACTGAAGCTTTCTTT.

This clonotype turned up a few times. This chain's CDR3 is CASSLWGGKNIQYF. In DNA, the CDR3 is TGTGCCAGCAGCTTATGGGGAGGCAAAAACATTCAGTACTTC. The rearrangement joins TRBV7-8 to TRBJ2-4; D may be TRBD2 (6 bases). The germline CDR1 and CDR2 sequences are SGHVS and FQNEAQ. With 2 bases removed from V and 3 bases from J, the gap between germline ends came to 8 bases. The CDR3 runs to 14 residues. The full variable domain, its missing parts supplied by reference TRBV7-8 and TRBJ2-4, is GAGVSQSPRYKVAKRGQDVALRCDPISGHVSLFWYQQALGQGPEFLTYFQNEAQLDKSGLPSDRFFAERPEGSVSTLKIQRTQQEDSAVYLCASSLWGGKNIQYFGAGTRLSVL.

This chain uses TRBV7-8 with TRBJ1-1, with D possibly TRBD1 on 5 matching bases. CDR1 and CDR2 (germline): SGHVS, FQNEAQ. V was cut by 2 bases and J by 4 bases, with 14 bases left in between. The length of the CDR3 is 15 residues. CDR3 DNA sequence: TGTGCCAGCAGCTTATATATGGCAGGGAGCACTGAAGCTTTCTTT. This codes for CASSLYMAGSTEAFF.

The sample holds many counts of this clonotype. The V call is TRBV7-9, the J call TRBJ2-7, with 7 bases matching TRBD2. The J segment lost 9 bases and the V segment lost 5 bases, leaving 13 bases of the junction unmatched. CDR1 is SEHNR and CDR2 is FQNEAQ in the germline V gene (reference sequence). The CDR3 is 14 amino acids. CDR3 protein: CASSQGKRDRWQYF. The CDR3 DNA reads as TGTGCCAGCAGCCAAGGAAAGCGGGACCGCTGGCAGTACTTC.

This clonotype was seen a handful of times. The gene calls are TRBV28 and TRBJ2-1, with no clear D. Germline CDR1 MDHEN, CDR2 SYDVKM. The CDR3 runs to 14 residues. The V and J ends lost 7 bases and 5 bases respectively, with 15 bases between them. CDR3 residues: CASTSEFRNNEQFF. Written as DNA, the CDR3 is TGTGCCAGCACATCCGAATTTCGTAACAATGAGCAGTTCTTC.

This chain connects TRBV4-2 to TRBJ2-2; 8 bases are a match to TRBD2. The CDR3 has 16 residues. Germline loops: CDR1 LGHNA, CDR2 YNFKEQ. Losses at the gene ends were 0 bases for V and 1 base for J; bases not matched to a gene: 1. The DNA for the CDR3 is TGTGCCAGCAGCCAAGAGGGACTAGAGAACACCGGGGAGCTGTTTTTT. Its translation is CASSQEGLENTGELFF.

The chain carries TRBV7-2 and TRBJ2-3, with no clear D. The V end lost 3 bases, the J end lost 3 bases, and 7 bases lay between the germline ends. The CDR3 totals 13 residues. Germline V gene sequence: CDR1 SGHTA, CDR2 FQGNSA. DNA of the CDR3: TGTGCCAGCAGCTTTGTGGCGACAGATACGCAGTATTTT. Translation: CASSFVATDTQYF.

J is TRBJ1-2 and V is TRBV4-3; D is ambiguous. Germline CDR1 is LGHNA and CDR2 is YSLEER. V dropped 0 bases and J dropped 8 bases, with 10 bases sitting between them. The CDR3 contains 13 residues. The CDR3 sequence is CASSQDVSRGYTF. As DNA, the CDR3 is TGCGCCAGCAGCCAAGATGTCAGTCGGGGCTACACCTTC.

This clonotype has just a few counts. CDR3 DNA: TGTGCCTGGAGTGTACCTGGGACTAGTATGGATGAGCAGTTCTTC. This translates into CAWSVPGTSMDEQFF. The chain recombines TRBV30 with TRBJ2-1; 8 nucleotides match TRBD2. The germline gives CDR1 GTSNPN, CDR2 SVGIG (reference sequence). The CDR3 runs to 15 residues. V was pared by 0 bases and J by 8 bases, with 9 bases of the junction left unmatched.

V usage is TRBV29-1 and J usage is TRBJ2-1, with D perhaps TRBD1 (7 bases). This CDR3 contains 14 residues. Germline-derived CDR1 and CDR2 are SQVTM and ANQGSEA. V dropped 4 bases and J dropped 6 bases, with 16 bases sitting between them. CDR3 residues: CSVGRGRSVNEQFF. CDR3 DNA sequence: TGCAGCGTTGGGAGGGGGCGATCGGTCAATGAGCAGTTCTTC.

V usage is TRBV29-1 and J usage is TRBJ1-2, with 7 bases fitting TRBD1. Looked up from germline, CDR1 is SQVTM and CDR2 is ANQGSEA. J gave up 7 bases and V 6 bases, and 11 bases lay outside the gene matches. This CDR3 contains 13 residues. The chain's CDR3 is CSVWGTALVGYTF. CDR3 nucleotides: TGCAGCGTCTGGGGGACAGCCTTAGTTGGCTACACCTTC.

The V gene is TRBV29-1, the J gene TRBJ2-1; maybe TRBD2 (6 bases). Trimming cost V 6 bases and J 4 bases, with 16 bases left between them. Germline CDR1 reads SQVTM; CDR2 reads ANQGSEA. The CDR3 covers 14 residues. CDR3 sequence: CSVRPSGGYNEQFF. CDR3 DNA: TGCAGCGTACGACCCTCTGGAGGGTACAATGAGCAGTTCTTC.

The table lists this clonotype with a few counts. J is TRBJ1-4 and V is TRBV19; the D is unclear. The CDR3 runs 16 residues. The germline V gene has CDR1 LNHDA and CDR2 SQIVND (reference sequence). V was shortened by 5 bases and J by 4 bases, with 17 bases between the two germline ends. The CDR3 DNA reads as TGTGCCAGTAGTGTGGGGTTTCGTCGGCTTAATGAAAAACTGTTTTTT. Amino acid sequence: CASSVGFRRLNEKLFF.

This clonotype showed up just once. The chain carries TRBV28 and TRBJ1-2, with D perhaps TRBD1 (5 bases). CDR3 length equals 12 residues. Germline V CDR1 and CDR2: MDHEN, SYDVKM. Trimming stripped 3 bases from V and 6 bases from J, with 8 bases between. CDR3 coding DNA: TGTGCCAGCAGTTTTTGGGGCGATGGCTACACCTTC. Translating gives CASSFWGDGYTF.

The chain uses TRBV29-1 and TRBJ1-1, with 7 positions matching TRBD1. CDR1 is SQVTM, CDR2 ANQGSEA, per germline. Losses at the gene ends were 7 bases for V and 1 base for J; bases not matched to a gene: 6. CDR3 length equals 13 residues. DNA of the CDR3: TGCAGCGGTAGTCCAGGGGGGAACACTGAAGCTTTCTTT. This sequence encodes CSGSPGGNTEAFF.

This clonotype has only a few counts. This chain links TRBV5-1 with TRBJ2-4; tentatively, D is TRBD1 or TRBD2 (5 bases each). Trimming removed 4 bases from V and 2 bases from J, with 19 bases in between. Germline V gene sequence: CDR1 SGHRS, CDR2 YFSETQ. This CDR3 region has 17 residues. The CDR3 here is CASSPAVSRGPKNIQYF. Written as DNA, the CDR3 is TGCGCCAGCAGCCCAGCAGTGAGTAGGGGACCCAAAAACATTCAGTACTTC.

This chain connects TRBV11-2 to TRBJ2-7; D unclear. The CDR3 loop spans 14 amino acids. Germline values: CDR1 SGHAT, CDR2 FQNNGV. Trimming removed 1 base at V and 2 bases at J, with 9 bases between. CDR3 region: CASSLGLPAYEQYF. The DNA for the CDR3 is TGTGCCAGCAGCTTAGGGCTTCCCGCCTACGAGCAGTACTTC. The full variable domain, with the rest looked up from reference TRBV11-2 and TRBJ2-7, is EAGVAQSPRYKIIEKRQSVAFWCNPISGHATLYWYQQILGQGPKLLIQFQNNGVVDDSQLPKDRFSAERLKGVDSTLKIQPAKLEDSAVYLCASSLGLPAYEQYFGPGTRLTVT.

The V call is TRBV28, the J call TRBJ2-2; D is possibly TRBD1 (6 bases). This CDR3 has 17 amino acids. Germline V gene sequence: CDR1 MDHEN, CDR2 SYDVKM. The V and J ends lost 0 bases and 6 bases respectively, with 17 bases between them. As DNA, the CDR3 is TGTGCCAGCAGTTTATGGGGAACAGGGCGGTTTTCCGGGGAGCTGTTTTTT. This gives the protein CASSLWGTGRFSGELFF. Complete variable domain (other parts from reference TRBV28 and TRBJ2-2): DVKVTQSSRYLVKRTGEKVFLECVQDMDHENMFWYRQDPGLGLRLIYFSYDVKMKEKGDIPEGYSVSREKKERFSLILESASTNQTSMYLCASSLWGTGRFSGELFFGEGSRLTVL.